This is a list of T cell receptor beta chains from one sample in a study of T cell responses to AZD1222 COVID-19 vaccine. The method was immunoSEQ multiplex PCR; TCRdb's version includes in-frame clones alone and lacks a portion of them. Of some 150,000 clones detected, 92% appear once; the ten largest clones hold around 4%. The starting material was peripheral blood, obtained on day 0 of MenACWY control vaccination. The receptor source for this set is an adult in good health. Each CDR3 is given with its conserved first and last residue. Fields, in order: V gene, J gene, CDR3 protein.

v_gene: TRBV2; j_gene: TRBJ1-4; CDR3aa: CASTDRAVANEKLFF
v_gene: TRBV3-1/TRBV3-2; j_gene: TRBJ1-5; CDR3aa: CASSQSGPRSQPQHF
v_gene: TRBV7-9; j_gene: TRBJ1-1; CDR3aa: CASSLGRGMNTEAFF
v_gene: TRBV7-3; j_gene: TRBJ1-2; CDR3aa: CASSLGQGYGYTF
v_gene: TRBV18; j_gene: TRBJ1-4; CDR3aa: CASSPVITTNEKLFF
v_gene: TRBV4-3; j_gene: TRBJ2-5; CDR3aa: CAHGPEKHQETQYF
v_gene: TRBV28; j_gene: TRBJ1-5; CDR3aa: CASSPQMRQPQHF
v_gene: TRBV7-2; j_gene: TRBJ2-1; CDR3aa: CASSLAPSNEQFF
v_gene: TRBV7-2; j_gene: TRBJ2-1; CDR3aa: CASSSSSFSYNEQFF
v_gene: TRBV7-9; j_gene: TRBJ1-5; CDR3aa: CASSLQGDQPQHF
v_gene: TRBV14; j_gene: TRBJ2-5; CDR3aa: CASSNVLQGSQYF
v_gene: TRBV5-1; j_gene: TRBJ2-7; CDR3aa: CASSLGSSYEQYF
v_gene: TRBV5-1; j_gene: TRBJ1-6; CDR3aa: CASSSFGTENSPLHF